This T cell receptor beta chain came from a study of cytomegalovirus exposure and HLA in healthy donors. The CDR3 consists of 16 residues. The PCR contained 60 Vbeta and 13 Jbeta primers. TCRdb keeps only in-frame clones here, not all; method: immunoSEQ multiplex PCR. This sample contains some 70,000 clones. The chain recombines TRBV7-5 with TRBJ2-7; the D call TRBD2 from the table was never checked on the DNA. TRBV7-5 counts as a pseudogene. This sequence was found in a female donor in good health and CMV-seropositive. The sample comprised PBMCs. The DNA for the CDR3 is TGTGCCAGAAGCTTAGATGAGCGGGGGCCTGCCTACGAGCAGTACTTC. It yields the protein CARSLDERGPAYEQYF.